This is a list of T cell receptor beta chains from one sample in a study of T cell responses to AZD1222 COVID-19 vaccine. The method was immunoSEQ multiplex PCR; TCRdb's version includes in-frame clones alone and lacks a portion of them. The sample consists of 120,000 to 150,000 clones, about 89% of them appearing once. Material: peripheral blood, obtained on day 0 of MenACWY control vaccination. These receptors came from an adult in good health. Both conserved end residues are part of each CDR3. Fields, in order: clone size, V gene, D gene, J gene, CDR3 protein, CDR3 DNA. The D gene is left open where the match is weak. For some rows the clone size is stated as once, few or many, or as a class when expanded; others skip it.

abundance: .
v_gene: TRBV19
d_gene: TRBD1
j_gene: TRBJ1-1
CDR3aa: CASNPGTERAGAFF
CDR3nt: TGTGCCAGTAATCCCGGGACAGAAAGAGCCGGAGCTTTCTTT

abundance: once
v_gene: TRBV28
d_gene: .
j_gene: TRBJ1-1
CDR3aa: CASSLGNTEAFF
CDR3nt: TGTGCCAGCAGCCTAGGGAACACTGAAGCTTTCTTT

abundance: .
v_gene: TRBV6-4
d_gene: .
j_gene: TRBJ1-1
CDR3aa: CASKEGYDTEAFF
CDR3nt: TGTGCCAGCAAAGAGGGATACGACACTGAAGCTTTCTTT

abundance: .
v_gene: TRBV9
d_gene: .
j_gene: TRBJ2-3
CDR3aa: CASSVAWGDTQYF
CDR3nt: TGTGCCAGCAGCGTAGCGTGGGGGGATACGCAGTATTTT

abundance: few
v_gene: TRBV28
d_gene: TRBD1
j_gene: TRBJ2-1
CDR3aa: CASSPPHRGNEQFF
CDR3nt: TGTGCCAGCAGTCCCCCCCACAGGGGCAATGAGCAGTTCTTC

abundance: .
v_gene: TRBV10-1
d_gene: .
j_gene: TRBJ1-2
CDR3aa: CASSPGPYYGYTF
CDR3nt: TGCGCCAGCAGCCCAGGGCCGTACTATGGCTACACCTTC

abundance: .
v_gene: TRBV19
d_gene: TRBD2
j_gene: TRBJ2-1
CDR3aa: CASSITGGLNEQFF
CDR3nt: TGTGCCAGTAGTATCACGGGAGGACTCAATGAGCAGTTCTTC

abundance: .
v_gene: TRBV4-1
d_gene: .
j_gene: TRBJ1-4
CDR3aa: CASSQGRYTTNEKLFF
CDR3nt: TGCGCCAGCAGCCAGGGAAGATACACAACTAATGAAAAACTGTTTTTT

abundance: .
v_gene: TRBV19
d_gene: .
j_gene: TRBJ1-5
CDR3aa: CASSIDRGVWTPQHF
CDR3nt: TGTGCCAGTAGTATAGATCGGGGGGTTTGGACGCCCCAGCATTTT

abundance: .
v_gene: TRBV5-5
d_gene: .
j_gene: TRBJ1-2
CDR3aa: CASSLTGFFNRAF
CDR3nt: TGTGCCAGCAGCTTAACAGGGTTTTTTAATCGGGCCTTC

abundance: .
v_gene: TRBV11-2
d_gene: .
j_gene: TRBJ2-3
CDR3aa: CASSPGGMGTLFTDTQYF
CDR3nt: TGTGCCAGCAGCCCGGGGGGTATGGGGACACTCTTCACAGATACGCAGTATTTT

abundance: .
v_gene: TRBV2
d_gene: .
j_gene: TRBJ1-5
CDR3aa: CASSESIVRQSNQPQHF
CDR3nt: TGTGCCAGCAGTGAATCGATTGTAAGGCAGAGCAATCAGCCCCAGCATTTT

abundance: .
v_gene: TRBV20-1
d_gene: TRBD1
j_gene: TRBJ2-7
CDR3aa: CSASPAGGHYEQYF
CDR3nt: TGCAGTGCTAGTCCGGCAGGGGGACACTACGAGCAGTACTTC

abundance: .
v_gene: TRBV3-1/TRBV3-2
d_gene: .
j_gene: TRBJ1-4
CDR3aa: CASSLSDFTGEKLFF
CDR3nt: TGTGCCAGCAGCCTTTCGGACTTCACTGGAGAAAAACTGTTTTTT

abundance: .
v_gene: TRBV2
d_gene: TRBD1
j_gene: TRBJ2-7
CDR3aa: CASSYDRGLEQYF
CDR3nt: TGTGCCAGCAGCTACGACAGGGGGCTCGAGCAGTACTTC

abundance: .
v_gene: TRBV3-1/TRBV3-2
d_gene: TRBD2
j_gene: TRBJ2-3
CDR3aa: CASRKAGGTDTQYF
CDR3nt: TGTGCCAGCAGAAAAGCGGGGGGCACAGATACGCAGTATTTT

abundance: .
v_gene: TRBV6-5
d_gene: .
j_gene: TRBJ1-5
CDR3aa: CASTQTGSQPQHF
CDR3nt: TGTGCCAGTACCCAAACGGGGAGCCAGCCCCAGCATTTT

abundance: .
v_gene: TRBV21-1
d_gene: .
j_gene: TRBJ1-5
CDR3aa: CASSLGGGNQPQHF
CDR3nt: TGTGCCAGCAGCCTCGGGGGTGGCAATCAGCCCCAGCATTTT

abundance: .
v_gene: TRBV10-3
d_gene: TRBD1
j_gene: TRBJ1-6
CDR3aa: CAIRGTASSYNSPLHF
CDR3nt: TGTGCCATCAGGGGGACAGCGAGCTCCTATAATTCACCCCTCCACTTT

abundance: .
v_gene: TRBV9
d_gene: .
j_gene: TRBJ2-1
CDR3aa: CASSPGGNEQFF
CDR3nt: TGTGCCAGCAGCCCCGGGGGCAATGAGCAGTTCTTC

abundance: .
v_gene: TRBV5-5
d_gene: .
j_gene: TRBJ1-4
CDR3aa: CASSLTGWPNEKLFF
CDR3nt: TGTGCCAGCAGCTTAACAGGGTGGCCTAATGAAAAACTGTTTTTT

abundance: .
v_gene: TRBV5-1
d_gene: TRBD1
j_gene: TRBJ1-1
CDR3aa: CASSAGTGETEAFF
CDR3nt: TGCGCCAGCAGCGCCGGGACAGGGGAAACTGAAGCTTTCTTT

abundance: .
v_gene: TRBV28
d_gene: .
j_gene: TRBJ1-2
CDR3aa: CASSLFRAYGYTF
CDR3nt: TGTGCCAGCAGTTTATTCAGGGCATATGGCTACACCTTC

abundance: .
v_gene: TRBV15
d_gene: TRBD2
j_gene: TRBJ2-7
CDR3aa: CATSRDRGGSSYEQYF
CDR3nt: TGTGCCACCAGCAGAGACCGGGGCGGGAGCTCCTACGAGCAGTACTTC

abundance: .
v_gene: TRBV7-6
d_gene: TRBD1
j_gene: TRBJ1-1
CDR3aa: CASSLEDRGLNTEAFF
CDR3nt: TGTGCCAGCAGCTTAGAGGACAGGGGGCTGAACACTGAAGCTTTCTTT

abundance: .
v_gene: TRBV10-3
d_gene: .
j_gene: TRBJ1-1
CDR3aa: CAISDLMTGGVGAFF
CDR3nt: TGTGCCATCAGCGACTTAATGACAGGAGGGGTTGGAGCTTTCTTT